This entry is about one T cell receptor beta chain. This record comes from a study of shared clonotypes between healthy human individuals. Some clones are missing from TCRdb's copy, which holds only in-frame ones; the method was immunoSEQ multiplex PCR. The sample lists 850,000 to 1,200,000 clones, under 80% occurring once. Germline CDR1 and CDR2: SGHDN and FVKESK. The CDR3 consists of 15 residues. Unmatched junction bases numbered 4, after V lost 6 bases and J lost 3 bases. J is TRBJ2-3 and V is TRBV14; the match to TRBD2 covers 12 bases. This TCR was recovered from a man between 18 and 29 years old in good health. Sequencing was carried out using memory CD4+ T cells sorted from blood. As for subset: CD45RA-negative fraction. CDR3 amino acids: CASRTSGGRTDTQYF. As DNA, the CDR3 is TGTGCCAGCAGGACTAGCGGGGGAAGAACAGATACGCAGTATTTT.